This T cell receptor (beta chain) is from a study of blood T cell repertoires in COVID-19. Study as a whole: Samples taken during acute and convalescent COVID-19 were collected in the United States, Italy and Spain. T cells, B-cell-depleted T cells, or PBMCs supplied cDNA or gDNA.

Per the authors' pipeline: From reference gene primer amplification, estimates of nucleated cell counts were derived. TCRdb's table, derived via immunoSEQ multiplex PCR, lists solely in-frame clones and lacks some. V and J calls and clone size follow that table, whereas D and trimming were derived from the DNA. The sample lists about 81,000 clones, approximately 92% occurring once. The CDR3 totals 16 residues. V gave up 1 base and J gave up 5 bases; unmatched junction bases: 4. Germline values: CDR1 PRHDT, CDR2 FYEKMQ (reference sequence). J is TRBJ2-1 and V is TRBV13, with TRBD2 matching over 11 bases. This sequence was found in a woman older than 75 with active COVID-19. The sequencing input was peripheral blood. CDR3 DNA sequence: TGTGCCAGCAGCTTAGTTGGGACTAGCGGAGACAATGAGCAGTTCTTC. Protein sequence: CASSLVGTSGDNEQFF.